This passage covers 10 T cell receptor beta chains from one sample sequenced in a study of blood T cell repertoires in COVID-19. Assay used: immunoSEQ multiplex PCR; TCRdb lists only in-frame clones, some missing. This table has 250,000 or so clones, roughly 86% appearing once. Source material: PBMCs or T cells enriched from blood (not recorded which). Receptor source: a woman aged 50 to 60 who had recovered from COVID-19.

The chain carries TRBV6-5 and TRBJ1-2; no clear D. The V gene's germline CDR1 is MNHEY and CDR2 SVGAGI. This CDR3 spans 14 amino acids. Between the trimmed V and J ends, which lost 10 bases and 4 bases, there was a span of 19 bases. DNA for the CDR3: TGTGCCATCCTCCTTTGGGCAGGACTCTATGGCTACACCTTC. Encoded protein: CAILLWAGLYGYTF.

The V and J genes are TRBV11-2 and TRBJ2-5, with a possible D match to TRBD1 (5 bases). Germline CDR1 and CDR2: SGHAT and FQNNGV. Trimming took 5 bases from V and 4 from J, leaving 8 bases between them. The CDR3 is made up of 12 amino acids. CDR3 nucleotides: TGTGCCAGCAGCCCTCAGGGAGAGACCCAGTACTTC. This gives the protein CASSPQGETQYF.

The chain is built from TRBV18 and TRBJ2-6; 10 nucleotides align to TRBD1. This CDR3 is built from 16 residues. Germline V gene data show CDR1 as KGHSH and CDR2 as LQKENI. V was pared by 4 bases and J by 2 bases, with 2 bases of the junction left unmatched. CDR3 sequence reads: CASSLGQGAGANVLTF. CDR3 bases: TGTGCCAGCTCACTTGGACAGGGGGCTGGGGCCAACGTCCTGACTTTC.

The gene calls are TRBV27 and TRBJ1-6; the D gene is possibly TRBD1 (6 bases). This CDR3 region has 14 residues. The V and J ends lost 3 bases and 7 bases respectively, with 10 bases between them. Germline values: CDR1 MNHEY, CDR2 SMNVEV (reference sequence). In DNA, the CDR3 is TGTGCCAGCAGTTTGACAGGTCCAAATTCACCCCTCCACTTT. It encodes CASSLTGPNSPLHF.

J is TRBJ2-7 and V is TRBV10-3, with 12 bases that match TRBD2. V lost 6 bases to trimming and J lost 3 bases; unmatched junction nucleotides: 6. Germline values: CDR1 ENHRY, CDR2 SYGVKD. The CDR3 has 15 amino acids. The CDR3 DNA follows: TGTGCCATCAGCCCAGGGACTAGCGGGCACTACGAGCAGTACTTC. As protein: CAISPGTSGHYEQYF.

The genes are TRBV3-1 (or the pseudogene TRBV3-2) and TRBJ1-1, with D perhaps TRBD1 (5 bases). Germline CDR1 LGHDT, CDR2 YNNKEL (reference sequence). V was shortened by 1 base and J by 6 bases, with 9 bases between the two germline ends. The CDR3 is 13 amino acids. CDR3 sequence: CASSQGGGAEAFF. The CDR3 DNA follows: TGTGCCAGCAGCCAAGGAGGAGGGGCTGAAGCTTTCTTT.

This sequence joins TRBV5-4 and TRBJ1-1; a weak D match, TRBD1 (6 bases). Germline CDR1 and CDR2: SGHNT and YYREEE (reference sequence). The CDR3 loop spans 15 amino acids. The ends were cut back, 4 bases at V and 1 base at J, with 14 bases in the middle. CDR3 loop: CASSDPKGQNTEAFF. In nucleotides, the CDR3 is TGTGCCAGCAGCGACCCTAAGGGACAGAACACTGAAGCTTTCTTT.

The rearrangement uses TRBV9 and TRBJ2-3, with D possibly matching TRBD1 (5 bases). Trimming shortened V by 0 bases and J by 2 bases, and 10 bases separated the two germline ends. Germline V CDR1 and CDR2: SGDLS, YYNGEE. There are 15 residues in the CDR3. The CDR3 loop reads CASSVGGGDTDTQYF. For the CDR3, the DNA is TGTGCCAGCAGCGTAGGGGGCGGCGACACAGATACGCAGTATTTT.

The chain carries TRBV11-2 and TRBJ1-1; the D is unclear. This CDR3 contains 15 residues. V was pared by 5 bases and J by 1 base, with 14 bases between. The germline CDR1 and CDR2 sequences are SGHAT and FQNNGV. CDR3 sequence: CASSLTLGGNTEAFF. The CDR3, as DNA: TGTGCCAGCAGCCTTACCCTCGGCGGGAACACTGAAGCTTTCTTT. The complete variable domain, with remaining parts taken from reference TRBV11-2 and TRBJ1-1, reads EAGVAQSPRYKIIEKRQSVAFWCNPISGHATLYWYQQILGQGPKLLIQFQNNGVVDDSQLPKDRFSAERLKGVDSTLKIQPAKLEDSAVYLCASSLTLGGNTEAFFGQGTRLTVV.

The chain employs TRBV18 and TRBJ2-2; no reliable D call. Germline loops: CDR1 KGHSH, CDR2 LQKENI. This CDR3 has 15 amino acids. Deletions cut 3 bases from V and 4 bases from J, with 12 bases between. The CDR3 protein is CASSPSQSVTGELFF. CDR3 nucleotides: TGTGCCAGCTCACCCTCACAGTCGGTCACCGGGGAGCTGTTTTTT.